These 13 T cell receptor beta chains share one sample of origin, sequenced in a study of CD8 T cells in Susac syndrome (dated by TCRdb to the late 2010s). The library was produced with the immunoSEQ multiplex PCR assay. RNA was extracted using the RNeasy kit, and 0.5 to 1 microgram was reverse transcribed with random hexamers. In-frame beta chains were kept once TCRdb had trimmed the public reads at Q25 with fastp and called clones with MiXCR. Merged by CDR3 protein, the rows form single entries marked with the most common genes and DNA. For this sample the table gives roughly 200,000 distinct CDR3 sequences, of which 85% to 95% were detected only once. The ten largest make up 0.082% of the sample. Sequencing was performed on CD4+ T cells from PBMCs. Receptors originate from a human donor with multiple sclerosis.

The table lists this clonotype with a count of one. This chain joins TRBV30 and TRBJ2-7; D is tentatively TRBD1 or TRBD2 (5 bases each). V lost 2 bases and J 5 bases, leaving 10 bases between the germline ends. Per germline, CDR1 GTSNPN and CDR2 SVGIG (reference sequence). This CDR3 has 12 amino acids. CDR3 sequence (DNA): TGTGCCTGGAGTACCCCGGGACACGAGCAGTACTTC. Encoded protein: CAWSTPGHEQYF.

The V call is TRBV12-3 or TRBV12-4, the J call TRBJ1-5, with no clear D. V dropped 4 bases and J dropped 7 bases, with 17 bases sitting between them. The CDR3 is 15 amino acids. Here the CDR3 reads CASSSTSASRQPQHF. The CDR3 DNA follows: TGTGCCAGCAGTTCAACCTCGGCTTCGAGGCAGCCCCAGCATTTT.

This clonotype was observed a single time. The rearrangement links TRBV20-1 to TRBJ2-3, with D perhaps TRBD1 or TRBD2 (6 bases each). Trimming shortened V by 6 bases and J by 5 bases, and 18 bases separated the two germline ends. CDR1 DFQATT and CDR2 SNEGSKA come from the germline V gene (reference sequence). This CDR3 contains 14 residues. CDR3 in DNA: TGCAGTGCCTCCCACGGGGGCCCGGGAGATACGCAGTATTTT. Its translation is CSASHGGPGDTQYF.

This chain connects TRBV29-1 to TRBJ2-2; 7 positions match TRBD2. This CDR3 has 13 amino acids. V shed 3 bases, J shed 6 bases, and the junction held 4 bases outside the gene matches. Germline CDR1 reads SQVTM; CDR2 reads ANQGSEA. In DNA, the CDR3 is TGCAGCGTTGATCTTGCGGGGGCCGGGGAGCTGTTTTTT. Translation gives CSVDLAGAGELFF.

The J gene is TRBJ1-1, the V gene TRBV5-1, with TRBD1 identical over 7 bases. The germline V gene encodes CDR1 SGHRS and CDR2 YFSETQ. With V trimmed by 4 bases and J by 1 base, 7 bases remained unmatched. This CDR3 is 15 amino acids long. CDR3 region: CASSRRQGRNTEAFF. CDR3 sequence (DNA): TGCGCCAGCAGCCGACGACAGGGCCGGAACACTGAAGCTTTCTTT.

This clonotype was counted once. The chain employs TRBV9 and TRBJ1-1, with TRBD1 identical over 7 bases. Germline V lookup: CDR1 SGDLS, CDR2 YYNGEE. With V trimmed by 6 bases and J by 4 bases, 6 bases remained unmatched. CDR3 length equals 13 residues. CDR3 DNA: TGTGCCAGCACAACAGGGGCGGGCACTGAAGCTTTCTTT. It encodes CASTTGAGTEAFF.

V is TRBV7-2 and J is TRBJ1-2; D remains ambiguous. The V and J ends lost 2 bases and 5 bases respectively, with 15 bases between them. This CDR3 has 15 amino acids. Looked up from germline, CDR1 is SGHTA and CDR2 is FQGNSA. CDR3: CASSLRADGRYGYTF. CDR3 DNA sequence: TGTGCCAGCAGCTTAAGGGCTGATGGGAGGTATGGCTACACCTTC.

This clonotype was seen just once. V gene TRBV3-1 combines with J gene TRBJ2-7, with D uncertain. Germline V gives CDR1 LGHDT, CDR2 YNNKEL (reference sequence). V lost 5 bases and J lost 5, with 7 bases in between. The CDR3 totals 11 residues. This CDR3 is CASSVWNEQYF. The CDR3 DNA is TGTGCCAGCAGCGTTTGGAACGAGCAGTACTTC.

The sample holds one count of this clonotype. The rearrangement links TRBV29-1 to TRBJ2-1; 8 nucleotides line up with TRBD2. The CDR3 runs to 14 residues. With V trimmed by 1 base and J by 7 bases, 6 bases remained unmatched. The germline V gene encodes CDR1 SQVTM and CDR2 ANQGSEA. The CDR3 region is CSVEVPGGQNEQFF. The CDR3 nucleotides are TGCAGCGTTGAAGTACCGGGGGGGCAAAATGAGCAGTTCTTC.

The rearrangement uses TRBV20-1 and TRBJ2-5; D remains ambiguous. The CDR3 length is 15 residues. V was shortened by 5 bases and J by 7 bases, with 23 bases between the two germline ends. Per germline, CDR1 DFQATT and CDR2 SNEGSKA (reference sequence). The CDR3 loop is CSAAPSGAEPRTQYF. The CDR3 DNA follows: TGCAGTGCTGCCCCGTCGGGCGCCGAACCCCGGACCCAGTACTTC.

With respect to this clonotype: At one of its ends the junction is not consistent with the germline gene, which may arise from a read error. The V gene is TRBV20-1, the J gene TRBJ2-5; 11 bases align to TRBD2. Per germline, CDR1 DFQATT and CDR2 SNEGSKA (reference sequence). The CDR3 consists of 16 residues. The CDR3 reads CSAGDSSGGTRETQYF. The DNA for the CDR3 is TGCAGTGCTGGAGATTCTAGCGGGGGGACCCGAGAGACCCAGTACTTC.

This clonotype was detected a few times. This rearrangement joins TRBV7-9 to TRBJ1-1; D is ambiguous. The CDR3 has 13 amino acids. CDR1 is SEHNR, CDR2 FQNEAQ, per germline (reference sequence). V was pared by 6 bases and J by 2 bases, with 10 bases between. The CDR3 DNA sequence: TGTGCCAGCAGTTTCACCGGTAACACTGAAGCTTTCTTT. Its protein product is CASSFTGNTEAFF.

The V and J genes are TRBV30 and TRBJ2-7; TRBD1 might be the D (5 bases). Germline loops: CDR1 GTSNPN, CDR2 SVGIG (reference sequence). V was cut by 2 bases and J by 2 bases, with 10 bases left in between. The CDR3 contains 13 residues. CDR3 bases: TGTGCCTGGAGTTCCCAGGGTCCCTACGAGCAGTACTTC. Its translation: CAWSSQGPYEQYF.